This T cell receptor beta chain was documented in a study of tissue T cells after allogeneic stem cell transplantation. Sequenced by immunoSEQ multiplex PCR; TCRdb stores in-frame clones only, minus some. The repertoire holds approximately 3,000 clones, with around two thirds as singletons. This clone is large by share. Its antigen is not known. There are 16 residues in the CDR3. CDR1 and CDR2 from the germline V gene are SEHNR and FQNEAQ (reference sequence). The V gene lost 1 base and the J gene lost 0 bases, with 10 bases spanning the gap. This research-autopsy study prospectively enrolled adult allogeneic hematopoietic cell transplant recipients with steroid-refractory graft-versus-host disease. Autopsy tissues spanned esophagus to rectum, liver, skin, and lymphoid organs including spleen. General study results and limits: Anatomically similar tissues had similar TCR repertoires within each patient.

Sample: duodenal tissue, taken at autopsy. The chain links TRBV7-9 to TRBJ1-3; D is unresolved. The source of this sequence is a male patient older than 55 with steroid-refractory graft-versus-host disease after an allogeneic stem cell transplant. The graft donor may account for some of the T cells. The CDR3 sequence is CASSLGTLFSGNTIYF. The CDR3 nucleotides are TGTGCCAGCAGCTTAGGTACACTCTTCTCTGGAAACACCATATATTTT.